A selection of T cell receptor beta chains follows, all from one sample in a study of blood T cell repertoires in COVID-19. Produced via immunoSEQ multiplex PCR; TCRdb's table is partial and in-frame only. Of approximately 88,000 clones listed, approximately 87% were seen once; the top ten hold approximately 15%. Sequenced material: peripheral blood. These receptors came from a woman in her seventies with acute or convalescent COVID-19. Each CDR3 is given without its conserved first and last residue. The listing skips clone size in some rows; elsewhere it reads once, few, many or a size class.

abundance	v_gene	j_gene	CDR3aa
-	TRBV28	TRBJ1-4	ASRTSGQGIEKLF
once	TRBV5-6	TRBJ2-1	ASSLVIAGYNEQF
once	TRBV27	TRBJ1-1	ASSLQGRSEAF
-	TRBV29-1	TRBJ2-3	SVIFFGTDTQY
-	TRBV7-9	TRBJ2-6	ASSPSQSGANVLT
-	TRBV28	TRBJ1-5	ASSPTGFSNQPQH
once	TRBV6-5	TRBJ1-2	ASSPGAGGYGYT
-	TRBV28	TRBJ2-1	ASSPPNRGQNEQF
-	TRBV6-5	TRBJ2-5	AATGPSRTQY
-	TRBV6-2/TRBV6-3	TRBJ2-2	ASSYQLAGGPGGELF
-	TRBV5-6	TRBJ1-2	ASSLLKGEDGYT
-	TRBV15	TRBJ2-2	ATSRVFWDINTGELF
-	TRBV5-4	TRBJ1-2	ASSLTGSYGYT
-	TRBV25-1	TRBJ1-2	ASSRPGQGFHGYT
-	TRBV30	TRBJ2-3	AWSEGSGDADTQY
few	TRBV5-1	TRBJ1-1	ASSLRQDPGTEAF
once	TRBV10-2	TRBJ1-4	ASSESGPGNEKLF
-	TRBV29-1	TRBJ1-1	SVEDPGGVNTEAF
-	TRBV4-3	TRBJ1-5	ASSLGTVSQPQH
once	TRBV5-4	TRBJ2-5	ASSFDRERGTQY
-	TRBV3-1/TRBV3-2	TRBJ2-5	ASRLTGRETQY
-	TRBV9	TRBJ2-1	ASSVAGLAGYNEQF
once	TRBV4-3	TRBJ2-1	ASSQVDSSYNEQF
-	TRBV7-7	TRBJ2-2	ASSLAFPPGELF
-	TRBV28	TRBJ1-5	ASSQQGPNQPQH
-	TRBV5-6	TRBJ1-4	ASSLERQGEKLF
-	TRBV27	TRBJ2-1	ASRRQGAGEQF
-	TRBV2	TRBJ1-1	ASSEAPGLNTEAF
-	TRBV24-1	TRBJ2-1	ATSDYRTGTYNEQF
-	TRBV24-1	TRBJ1-2	ATSLVGGYGYT
-	TRBV27	TRBJ1-3	ASSVTKLGNTIY
-	TRBV27	TRBJ2-3	ASSPRDRVSTDTQY
-	TRBV11-3	TRBJ1-2	ASSLLQNNYGYT
-	TRBV30	TRBJ1-4	AWSGASLNEKLF
-	TRBV14	TRBJ1-1	ASILSGSPEAF
-	TRBV12-5	TRBJ2-4	ASGPPIGTGVLRAKNIQY
-	TRBV24-1	TRBJ1-5	ATSGTGIQPQH
few	TRBV12-3/TRBV12-4	TRBJ1-1	ASSFSKYTEAF
-	TRBV19	TRBJ2-3	ASSNGGTDTQY
-	TRBV27	TRBJ2-5	ASRQDRWETQY
-	TRBV3-1/TRBV3-2	TRBJ1-1	ASSQEQAGTEAF
-	TRBV7-8	TRBJ1-2	ASRLNGSQGYGYT
-	TRBV4-2	TRBJ1-6	ASSQGQGGERNSPLH
-	TRBV7-9	TRBJ1-1	ASLGAGWNTEAF
once	TRBV19	TRBJ1-1	ASSDREDTEAF
-	TRBV29-1	TRBJ1-2	SVEEQGADGYT
-	TRBV7-9	TRBJ2-3	ASSLGGQGIKGTQY
-	TRBV4-1	TRBJ1-2	ASSQDNWAGQGPEGYT
few	TRBV27	TRBJ2-3	ASPVRGSFLVIRY
once	TRBV15	TRBJ2-2	ATRATGELF
-	TRBV6-5	TRBJ1-5	ASRTRDQPQH